Below, 17 T cell receptor beta chains from the same sample are listed, as sequenced in a study of cytotoxic CD8 clonotypes in ibrutinib-treated CLL. Repertoires were generated with immunoSEQ multiplex PCR, while TCRdb's copy carries only in-frame clones and drops some. Here the sample spans approximately 24,000 clones, around 84% being singletons. The starting material was PBMCs, obtained before ibrutinib treatment. The receptors were gathered from a human donor with chronic lymphocytic leukemia.

The V call is TRBV4-1, the J call TRBJ2-5, with D possibly TRBD2 on 6 matching bases. The CDR3 covers 15 residues. Trimming removed 1 base from V and 5 bases from J, with 14 bases in between. Germline values: CDR1 MGHRA, CDR2 YSYEKL. CDR3 region: CASSQGNIGSETQYF. The CDR3 DNA is TGCGCCAGCAGCCAAGGAAATATCGGGAGCGAGACCCAGTACTTC.

The V and J genes are TRBV5-4 and TRBJ2-7; 13 bases align to TRBD2. After removal of 4 bases from V and 3 bases from J, the junction contained 13 bases not matched to a gene. This CDR3 is built from 18 residues. Germline CDR1 reads SGHNT; CDR2 reads YYREEE (reference sequence). CDR3 region: CASSAVTSGGFVGYEQYF. For the CDR3, the DNA is TGTGCCAGCAGCGCCGTGACTAGCGGGGGGTTCGTAGGCTACGAGCAGTACTTC.

The chain is built from TRBV2 and TRBJ2-2; 7 bases map to TRBD2. Germline V gives CDR1 SNHLY, CDR2 FYNNEI. The ends lost 2 bases at V and 3 bases at J; junction bases unmatched: 6. The length of the CDR3 is 16 residues. CDR3 sequence reads: CASSEMLAAYTGELFF. CDR3 nucleotides: TGTGCCAGCAGTGAAATGCTAGCGGCCTACACCGGGGAGCTGTTTTTT.

The chain combines TRBV25-1 with TRBJ2-2, with 9 bases identical to TRBD2. CDR3 length equals 15 residues. CDR1 is MGHDK and CDR2 is SYGVNS in the germline V gene. The V and J ends lost 5 bases and 7 bases, in that order; junction bases with no gene match: 8. The CDR3 here is CASSILAGTGGELFF. CDR3 nucleotide sequence: TGTGCCAGCAGTATCCTAGCGGGGACGGGCGGGGAGCTGTTTTTT.

The chain links TRBV10-3 to TRBJ2-3; 9 bases line up with TRBD1. This CDR3 has 15 residues. Trimming removed 6 bases from V and 2 bases from J; junction bases left unmatched: 6. Germline V lookup: CDR1 ENHRY, CDR2 SYGVKD. The CDR3 DNA reads as TGTGCCATCAGGCGGGACAGGGTCGACACAGATACGCAGTATTTT. This codes for CAIRRDRVDTDTQYF.

This chain uses TRBV7-2 with TRBJ2-1; D unclear. This CDR3 comprises 15 residues. Germline-derived CDR1 and CDR2 are SGHTA and FQGNSA. With 1 base removed from V and 2 bases from J, the gap between germline ends came to 9 bases. CDR3 region: CASSLGDSAYNEQFF. The CDR3 DNA reads TGTGCCAGCAGCTTAGGTGACTCCGCCTACAATGAGCAGTTCTTC.

J is TRBJ2-7 and V is TRBV14; D is possibly TRBD2 (5 bases). The ends were cut back, 4 bases at V and 7 bases at J, with 17 bases in the middle. CDR1 is SGHDN, CDR2 FVKESK, per germline. The CDR3 loop spans 14 amino acids. The chain's CDR3 is CASSPLEIAREQYF. The CDR3 DNA sequence: TGTGCCAGCAGCCCCCTCGAAATAGCGCGAGAGCAGTACTTC.

The chain uses TRBV10-3 and TRBJ2-1, with 11 bases that match TRBD2. The CDR3 length is 15 residues. The ends lost 10 bases at V and 2 bases at J; junction bases unmatched: 7. The germline gives CDR1 ENHRY, CDR2 SYGVKD. The CDR3 sequence: CASLAGGPTYNEQFF. In DNA form, the CDR3 reads TGTGCCAGTTTAGCGGGAGGGCCTACCTACAATGAGCAGTTCTTC.

This rearrangement joins TRBV9 to TRBJ1-3; D ambiguous. This CDR3 is 16 amino acids long. V shed 4 bases and J shed 0 bases, with 14 bases lying between them. Germline V CDR1 and CDR2: SGDLS, YYNGEE. CDR3 DNA sequence: TGTGCCAGCAGCCCCCAAGTTAGGCCCTCTGGAAACACCATATATTTT. It specifies CASSPQVRPSGNTIYF.

The sample holds one count of this clone. V gene TRBV10-1 combines with J gene TRBJ2-5; no clear D. The CDR3 runs to 11 residues. Germline CDR1 is WNHNN and CDR2 is SYGVQD (reference sequence). V was pared by 6 bases and J by 12 bases, with 14 bases between. The DNA for the CDR3 is TGCGCCAGCAGCTTTCCGGGTTTCGAGTACTTC. It is translated as CASSFPGFEYF.

A word on this clone: Relative to the germline gene, one junction end is altered; a read error may explain this. The V gene is TRBV6-1, the J gene TRBJ1-2; no definite D call. Germline V CDR1 and CDR2: MNHNS, SASEGT. The CDR3 has 13 amino acids. In DNA form, the CDR3 reads TGTGCCAGCAGTGAAAATCAGCGTCTCCCTCTCGCCTTC. Amino acid sequence: CASSENQRLPLAF.

A word on this clone: Other nucleotide sequences in the sample specify the same CDR3. This chain uses TRBV27 with TRBJ2-1; D uncertain. Germline V gives CDR1 MNHEY, CDR2 SMNVEV (reference sequence). CDR3 size: 13 residues. V was clipped by 3 bases and J by 3 bases, with 6 bases between them. DNA for the CDR3: TGTGCCAGCAGTTTGAACAGCTACAATGAGCAGTTCTTC. Translation gives CASSLNSYNEQFF.

This chain joins TRBV5-1 and TRBJ1-1; D gene unclear. V gave up 1 base and J gave up 2 bases, with 3 bases separating them. The CDR3 runs to 12 residues. CDR1 and CDR2 from the germline V gene are SGHRS and YFSETQ. CDR3 sequence reads: CASSLFNTEAFF. CDR3 in DNA: TGCGCCAGCAGCTTGTTTAACACTGAAGCTTTCTTT.

The rearrangement links TRBV19 to TRBJ1-5; D is unclear. Trimming removed 3 bases from V and 2 bases from J, with 11 bases in between. The CDR3 runs 15 residues. Looked up from germline, CDR1 is LNHDA and CDR2 is SQIVND (reference sequence). The CDR3 is CASSILRLGNQPQHF. CDR3 sequence (DNA): TGTGCCAGTAGTATTTTGCGTCTGGGCAATCAGCCCCAGCATTTT.

The chain recombines TRBV7-2 with TRBJ2-5, with 8 nucleotides matching TRBD2. The germline gives CDR1 SGHTA, CDR2 FQGNSA. The CDR3 has 16 amino acids. The trim removed 2 bases at V and 3 bases at J, leaving 8 bases unmatched. The CDR3 spells CASSLRFAAGEETQYF. The CDR3 DNA sequence: TGTGCCAGCAGCTTAAGGTTTGCAGCGGGAGAAGAGACCCAGTACTTC.

This CDR3 reads CASSSPPRPQHF. DNA for the CDR3: TGTGCCAGCAGTTCCCCTCCGCGGCCCCAGCATTTT. The rearrangement links TRBV28 to TRBJ1-5, with D unresolved. Trimming shortened V by 4 bases and J by 9 bases, and 10 bases separated the two germline ends. Per the germline V gene, CDR1 is MDHEN and CDR2 is SYDVKM. The CDR3 runs 12 residues.

The chain uses TRBV5-1 and TRBJ2-7; 8 bases line up with TRBD1. V trimming: 7 bases; J trimming: 2 bases; junction bases outside the gene matches: 5. The length of the CDR3 is 13 residues. Germline V CDR1 and CDR2: SGHRS, YFSETQ. CDR3 coding DNA: TGCGCCAGCGGACAGGGAGGAACCTACGAGCAGTACTTC. This gives the protein CASGQGGTYEQYF.